The clone carrying this T cell receptor beta chain has more than one count but fewer than ten. Its antigen is currently unknown. Produced via immunoSEQ multiplex PCR; TCRdb's table is partial and in-frame only. Seen here are about 5,400 clones, more than 75% observed once, and the top ten hold 4%. The sample belongs to a study of T cell clonotyping in hematopoietic cell transplantation. Overall study: Recipients' pretransplant samples followed cytoreduction.

Time point described: recipient sample about 28 days before transplant, after cytoreduction. The V and J ends lost 4 bases and 1 base respectively, with 18 bases between them. Germline CDR1 is SGHRS and CDR2 is YFSETQ. The CDR3 has 17 amino acids. General study points: After transplant, recipient diversity fell while pathologically expanded clonotypes grew through day 180. Few recipient clonotypes overlapped donors; over 95% were de novo at given depth.

The V call is TRBV5-1, the J call TRBJ2-1; tentatively, D is TRBD1 (6 bases). The material was peripheral blood mononuclear cells, obtained before stem cell transplant. This TCR came from a man aged 60-69 years with acute myeloid leukemia. Some clones in this sample may be carry-over from other donors' samples. CDR3 sequence reads: CASSEPEDRRSYNEQFF. The CDR3 region has the DNA TGCGCCAGCAGCGAGCCAGAAGACAGGCGATCCTACAATGAGCAGTTCTTC.